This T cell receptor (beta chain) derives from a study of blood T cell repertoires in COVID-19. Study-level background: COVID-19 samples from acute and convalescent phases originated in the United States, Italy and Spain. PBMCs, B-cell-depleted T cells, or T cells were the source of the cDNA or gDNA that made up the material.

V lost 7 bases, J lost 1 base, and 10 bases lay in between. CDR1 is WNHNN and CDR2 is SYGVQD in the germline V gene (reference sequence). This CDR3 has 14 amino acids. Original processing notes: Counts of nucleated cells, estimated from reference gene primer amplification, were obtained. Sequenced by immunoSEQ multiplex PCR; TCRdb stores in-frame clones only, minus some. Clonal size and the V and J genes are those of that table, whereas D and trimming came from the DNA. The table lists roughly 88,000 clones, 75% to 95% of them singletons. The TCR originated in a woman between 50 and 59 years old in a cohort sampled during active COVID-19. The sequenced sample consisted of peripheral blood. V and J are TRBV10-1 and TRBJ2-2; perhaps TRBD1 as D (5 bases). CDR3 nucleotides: TGCGCCAGCAAGCCCGACAGGAACACCGGGGAGCTGTTTTTT. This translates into CASKPDRNTGELFF.